This T cell receptor beta chain came from a study of Tregs in tolerant kidney transplant recipients. The repertoire was sequenced with immunoSEQ multiplex PCR; TCRdb's copy has only in-frame clones and lacks some. This repertoire shows roughly 86,000 clones, roughly 93% found once; its top ten account for around 1.6%. Related graft donors supplied nonmyeloablative bone marrow transplants, and mixed chimerism was transient. Trimming shortened V by 0 bases and J by 0 bases, and 13 bases separated the two germline ends. The V gene's germline CDR1 is SGDLS and CDR2 YYNGEE. This CDR3 comprises 17 residues.

The sequencing used CD4+ T cells from blood (PBMCs), collected 12 months after the transplant. This chain joins TRBV9 and TRBJ2-1, with D unresolved. The TCR sequence derives from a human patient who received a combined kidney and bone marrow transplant. These T cells may partly come from the graft donor. The CDR3 bases are TGTGCCAGCAGCGTAGCTACCGGATGGAGCTCCTACAATGAGCAGTTCTTC. Protein sequence: CASSVATGWSSYNEQFF.